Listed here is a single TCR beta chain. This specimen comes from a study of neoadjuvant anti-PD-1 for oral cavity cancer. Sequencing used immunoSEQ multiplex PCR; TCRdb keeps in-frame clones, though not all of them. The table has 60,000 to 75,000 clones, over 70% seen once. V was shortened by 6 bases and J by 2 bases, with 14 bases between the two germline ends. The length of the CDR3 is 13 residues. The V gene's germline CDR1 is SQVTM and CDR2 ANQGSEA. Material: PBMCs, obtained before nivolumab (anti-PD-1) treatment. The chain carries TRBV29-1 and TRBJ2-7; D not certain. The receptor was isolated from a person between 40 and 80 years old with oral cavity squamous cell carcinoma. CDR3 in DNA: TGCAGCGTGGAGACCAGGACCCCCTACGAGCAGTACTTC. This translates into CSVETRTPYEQYF.